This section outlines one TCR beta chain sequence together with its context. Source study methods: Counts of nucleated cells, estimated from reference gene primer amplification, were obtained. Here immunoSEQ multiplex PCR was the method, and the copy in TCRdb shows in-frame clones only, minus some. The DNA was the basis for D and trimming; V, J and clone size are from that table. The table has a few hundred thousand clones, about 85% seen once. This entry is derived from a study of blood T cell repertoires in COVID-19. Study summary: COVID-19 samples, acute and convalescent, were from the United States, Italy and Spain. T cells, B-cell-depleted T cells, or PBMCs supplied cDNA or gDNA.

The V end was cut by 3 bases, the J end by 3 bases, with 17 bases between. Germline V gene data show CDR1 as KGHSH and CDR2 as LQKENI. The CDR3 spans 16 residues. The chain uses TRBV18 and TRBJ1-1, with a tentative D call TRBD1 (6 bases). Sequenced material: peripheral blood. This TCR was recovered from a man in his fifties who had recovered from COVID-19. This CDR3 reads CASSPPGNWGHTEAFF. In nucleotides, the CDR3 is TGTGCCAGCTCACCGCCAGGGAATTGGGGGCACACTGAAGCTTTCTTT.